The present T cell receptor beta chain was sequenced within a study of blood T cell repertoires in COVID-19. Study as a whole: Collection of acute and convalescent COVID-19 samples took place in the United States, Italy and Spain. The cDNA or gDNA used as material had been derived from T cells, B-cell-depleted T cells, or PBMCs.

Under the authors' procedure: Estimation of nucleated cell counts was performed using reference gene primer amplification. The assay was immunoSEQ multiplex PCR, and TCRdb's table has in-frame clones only and misses some. V, J and clone size are taken as reported in that table, and D and trimming were inferred from the DNA itself. The sample contains about 220,000 clones, 84% of which appear only once. V was pared by 8 bases and J by 2 bases, with 12 bases of the junction left unmatched. The CDR3 loop spans 18 amino acids. The source of this sequence is a woman aged 55-75 years with acute or convalescent COVID-19. Sequenced input: peripheral blood. This chain links TRBV23-1 with TRBJ2-6, with 10 bases matching TRBD1. TRBV23-1 is an ORF for which the function is uncertain. CDR3 DNA: TGCGCCAGCTATGTGCCGGGACAGGGGCTCACTGGGGCCAACGTCCTGACTTTC. This encodes CASYVPGQGLTGANVLTF.